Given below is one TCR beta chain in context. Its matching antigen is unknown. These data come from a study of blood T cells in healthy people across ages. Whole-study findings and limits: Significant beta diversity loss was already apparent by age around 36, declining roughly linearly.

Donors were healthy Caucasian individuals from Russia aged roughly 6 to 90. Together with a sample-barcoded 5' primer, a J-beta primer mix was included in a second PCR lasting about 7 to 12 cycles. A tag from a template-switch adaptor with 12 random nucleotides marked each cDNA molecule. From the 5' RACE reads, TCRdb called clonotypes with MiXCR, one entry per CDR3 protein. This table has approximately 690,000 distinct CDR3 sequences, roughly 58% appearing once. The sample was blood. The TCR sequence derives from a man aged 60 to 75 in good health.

This chain's CDR3 is CASSLGTSGGTNTGELFF. In DNA, the CDR3 is TGTGCCAGCAGCTTGGGGACTAGCGGGGGTACGAACACCGGGGAGCTGTTTTTT. The chain is built from TRBV28 and TRBJ2-2; 14 bases agree with TRBD2. This CDR3 is built from 18 residues. The V gene's germline CDR1 is MDHEN and CDR2 SYDVKM. Trimming at V came to 6 bases and at J to 0 bases, leaving 6 bases not matched to a gene.